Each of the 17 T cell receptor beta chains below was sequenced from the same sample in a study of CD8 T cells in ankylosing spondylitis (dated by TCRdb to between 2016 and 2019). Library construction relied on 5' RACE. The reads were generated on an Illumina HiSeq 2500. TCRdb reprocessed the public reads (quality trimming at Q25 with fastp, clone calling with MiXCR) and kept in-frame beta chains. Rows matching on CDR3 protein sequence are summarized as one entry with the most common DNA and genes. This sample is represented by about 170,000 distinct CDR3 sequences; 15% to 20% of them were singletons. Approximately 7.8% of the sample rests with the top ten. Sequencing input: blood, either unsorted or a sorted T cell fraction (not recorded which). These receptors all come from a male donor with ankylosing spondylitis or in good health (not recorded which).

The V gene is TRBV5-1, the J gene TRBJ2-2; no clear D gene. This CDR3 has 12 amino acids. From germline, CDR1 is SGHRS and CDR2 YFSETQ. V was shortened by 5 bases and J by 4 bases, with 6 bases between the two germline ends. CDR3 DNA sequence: TGCGCCAGCAGAATGGTCACCGGGGAGCTGTTTTTT. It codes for CASRMVTGELFF.

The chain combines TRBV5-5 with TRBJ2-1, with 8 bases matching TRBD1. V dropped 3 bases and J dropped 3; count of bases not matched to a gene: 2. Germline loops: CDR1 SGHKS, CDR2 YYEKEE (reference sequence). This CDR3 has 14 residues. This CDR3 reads CASSYGTGYNEQFF. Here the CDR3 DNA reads TGTGCCAGCAGCTATGGGACAGGCTACAATGAGCAGTTCTTC.

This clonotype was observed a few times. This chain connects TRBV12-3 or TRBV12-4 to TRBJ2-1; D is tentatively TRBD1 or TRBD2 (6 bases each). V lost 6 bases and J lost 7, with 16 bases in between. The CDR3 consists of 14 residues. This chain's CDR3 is CASSPTPGANEQFF. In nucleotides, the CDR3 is TGTGCCAGCAGCCCAACCCCGGGGGCGAATGAGCAGTTCTTC.

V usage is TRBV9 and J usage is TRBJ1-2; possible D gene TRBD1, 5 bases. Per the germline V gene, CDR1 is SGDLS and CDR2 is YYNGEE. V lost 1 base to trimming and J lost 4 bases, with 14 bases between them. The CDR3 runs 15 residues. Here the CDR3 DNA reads TGTGCCAGCAGCGTATCGGCCGGGGCCTCCTATGGCTACACCTTC. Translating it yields CASSVSAGASYGYTF. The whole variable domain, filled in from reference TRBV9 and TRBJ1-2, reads DSGVTQTPKHLITATGQRVTLRCSPRSGDLSVYWYQQSLDQGLQFLIQYYNGEERAKGNILERFSAQQFPDLHSELNLSSLELGDSALYFCASSVSAGASYGYTFGSGTRLTVV.

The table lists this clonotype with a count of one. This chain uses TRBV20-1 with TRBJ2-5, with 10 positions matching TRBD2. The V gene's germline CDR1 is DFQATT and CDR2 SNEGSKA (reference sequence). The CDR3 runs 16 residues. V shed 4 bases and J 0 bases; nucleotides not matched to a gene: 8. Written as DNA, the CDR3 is TGCAGTGCTACTGGACTAGCGGCAAGGTACCAAGAGACCCAGTACTTC. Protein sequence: CSATGLAARYQETQYF.

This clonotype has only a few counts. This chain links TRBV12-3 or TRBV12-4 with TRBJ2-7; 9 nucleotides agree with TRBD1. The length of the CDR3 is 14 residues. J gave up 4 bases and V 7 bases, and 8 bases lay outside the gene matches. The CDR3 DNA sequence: TGTGCCAGCAACCGGGACAGGGCCTGGTACGAGCAGTACTTC. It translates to CASNRDRAWYEQYF.

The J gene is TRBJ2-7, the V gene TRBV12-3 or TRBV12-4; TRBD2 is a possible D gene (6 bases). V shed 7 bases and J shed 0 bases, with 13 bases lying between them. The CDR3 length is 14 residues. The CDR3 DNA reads TGTGCCAGCAAGGGACTCTCTAGCTCCTACGAGCAGTACTTC. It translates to CASKGLSSSYEQYF.

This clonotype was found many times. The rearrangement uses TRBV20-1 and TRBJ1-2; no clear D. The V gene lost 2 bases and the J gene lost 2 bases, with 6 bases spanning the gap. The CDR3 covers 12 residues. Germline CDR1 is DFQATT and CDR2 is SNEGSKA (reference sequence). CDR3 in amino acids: CSARTGNYGYTF. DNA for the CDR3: TGCAGTGCTAGAACGGGGAACTATGGCTACACCTTC.

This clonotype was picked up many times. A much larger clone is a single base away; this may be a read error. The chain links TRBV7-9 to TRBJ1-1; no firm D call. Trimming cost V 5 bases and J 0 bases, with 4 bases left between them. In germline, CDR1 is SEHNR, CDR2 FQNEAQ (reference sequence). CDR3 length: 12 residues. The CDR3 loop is CASSTMNTEAFF. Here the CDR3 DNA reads TGTGCCAGCAGCACGATGAACACTGAAGCTTTCTTT.

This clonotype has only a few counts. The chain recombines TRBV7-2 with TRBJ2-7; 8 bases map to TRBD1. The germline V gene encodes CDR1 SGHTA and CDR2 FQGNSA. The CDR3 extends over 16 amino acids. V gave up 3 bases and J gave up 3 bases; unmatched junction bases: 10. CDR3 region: CASSFGFGTGGYEQYF. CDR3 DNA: TGTGCCAGCAGCTTTGGTTTCGGGACAGGAGGCTACGAGCAGTACTTC.

Here the CDR3 DNA reads TGTGCCAGCACCGGACGGGCGAACACTGAAGCTTTCTTT. Translated: CASTGRANTEAFF. The rearrangement links TRBV12-3 or TRBV12-4 to TRBJ1-1; D call uncertain. The CDR3 has 13 residues. V dropped 7 bases and J dropped 1 base, with 10 bases sitting between them.

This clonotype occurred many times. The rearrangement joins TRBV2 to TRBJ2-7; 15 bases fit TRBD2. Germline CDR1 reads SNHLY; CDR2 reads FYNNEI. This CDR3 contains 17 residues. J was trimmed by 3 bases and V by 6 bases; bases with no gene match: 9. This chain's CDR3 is CASSHGLAGGEIYEQYF. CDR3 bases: TGTGCCAGCAGCCACGGACTAGCGGGAGGGGAGATCTACGAGCAGTACTTC.

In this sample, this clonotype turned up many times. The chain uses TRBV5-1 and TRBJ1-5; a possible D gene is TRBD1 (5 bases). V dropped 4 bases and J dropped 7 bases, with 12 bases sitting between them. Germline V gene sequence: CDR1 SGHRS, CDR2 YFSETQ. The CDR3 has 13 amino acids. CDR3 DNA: TGCGCCAGCAGCCCCGGGGACGGACAGCCCCAGCATTTT. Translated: CASSPGDGQPQHF.

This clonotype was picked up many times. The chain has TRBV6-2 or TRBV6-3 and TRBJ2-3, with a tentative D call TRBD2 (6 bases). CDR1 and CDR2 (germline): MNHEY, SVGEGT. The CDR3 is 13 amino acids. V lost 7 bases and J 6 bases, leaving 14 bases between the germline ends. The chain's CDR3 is CASKASEADTQYF. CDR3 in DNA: TGTGCCAGCAAAGCTAGCGAGGCGGATACGCAGTATTTT.

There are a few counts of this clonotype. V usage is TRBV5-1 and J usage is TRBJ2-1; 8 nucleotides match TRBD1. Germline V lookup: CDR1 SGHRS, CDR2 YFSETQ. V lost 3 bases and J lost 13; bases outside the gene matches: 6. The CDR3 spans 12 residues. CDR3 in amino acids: CASSYDRGSQFF. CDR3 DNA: TGCGCCAGCAGCTACGACAGGGGCTCCCAGTTCTTC.

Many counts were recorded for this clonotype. CDR3 protein: CASSFPVGRAGELFF. The CDR3 DNA follows: TGTGCCAGCAGTTTTCCCGTCGGGCGGGCCGGGGAGCTGTTTTTT. The chain combines TRBV28 with TRBJ2-2; the D gene is possibly TRBD2 (5 bases). Germline values: CDR1 MDHEN, CDR2 SYDVKM. The CDR3 runs 15 residues. V lost 3 bases to trimming and J lost 6 bases, with 14 bases between them.

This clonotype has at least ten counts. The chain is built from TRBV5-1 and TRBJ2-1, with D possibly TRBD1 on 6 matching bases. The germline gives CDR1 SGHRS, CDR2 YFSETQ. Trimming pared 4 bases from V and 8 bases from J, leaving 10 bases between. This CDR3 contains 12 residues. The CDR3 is CASSNQGYEQFF. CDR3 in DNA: TGCGCCAGCAGCAACCAGGGGTATGAGCAGTTCTTC.